What follows are 24 T cell receptor beta chains derived from one specimen sequenced in a study of blood T cell repertoires in COVID-19. The repertoire was sequenced with immunoSEQ multiplex PCR; TCRdb's copy has only in-frame clones and lacks some. The sample holds under 200,000 clones, under 90% seen once. Sequenced sample: PBMCs or T cells enriched from blood (not recorded which). These receptors all stem from a woman aged 55-69 years who had recovered from COVID-19.

The rearrangement joins TRBV5-4 to TRBJ1-1, with 8 bases matching TRBD1. With 5 bases clipped from V and 11 bases from J, the junction kept 11 bases outside the gene matches. CDR3 size: 13 residues. Germline V gives CDR1 SGHNT, CDR2 YYREEE (reference sequence). As DNA, the CDR3 is TGTGCCAGCAGACGCCAACCGGACAGGGAGGCTTTCTTT. This translates into CASRRQPDREAFF.

V usage is TRBV6-5 and J usage is TRBJ1-1; D perhaps matches TRBD1 (5 bases). The CDR3 length is 13 residues. The V and J ends lost 7 bases and 0 bases respectively, with 9 bases between them. In germline, CDR1 is MNHEY, CDR2 SVGAGI. The CDR3 nucleotides are TGTGCCAGCACTATGACAGTGAACACTGAAGCTTTCTTT. Amino acids: CASTMTVNTEAFF.

This clone occurred a few times. The chain is built from TRBV19 and TRBJ1-1; D possibly corresponds to TRBD1 (6 bases). The CDR3 is made up of 13 amino acids. Germline V gene lookup returns CDR1 LNHDA and CDR2 SQIVND (reference sequence). V shed 1 base and J shed 7 bases, with 10 bases lying between them. The CDR3 sequence: CASSIAGALEAFF. The CDR3, as DNA: TGTGCCAGTAGTATAGCAGGGGCGCTTGAAGCTTTCTTT.

Here the CDR3 DNA reads TGTGCCAGCAGCACCCCAGGTCGCTCTGGCTACACCTTC. Translated: CASSTPGRSGYTF. This rearrangement joins TRBV21-1 to TRBJ1-2; whether TRBD1, the table's D call, matches the DNA was not checked. TRBV21-1 is classified as a pseudogene. The CDR3 loop spans 13 amino acids.

The chain links TRBV14 to TRBJ2-1; D is possibly TRBD1 (6 bases). This CDR3 is built from 15 residues. Germline V gene data show CDR1 as SGHDN and CDR2 as FVKESK. V gave up 1 base and J gave up 4 bases, with 11 bases separating them. CDR3 nucleotides: TGTGCCAGCAGCCAAGTGGAAACAGGGTACAATGAGCAGTTCTTC. Translating gives CASSQVETGYNEQFF.

The genes are TRBV14 and TRBJ1-2, with D tentatively TRBD1 (5 bases). Trimming removed 4 bases from V and 10 bases from J, with 13 bases in between. The germline V gene has CDR1 SGHDN and CDR2 FVKESK. The CDR3 runs to 12 residues. The CDR3 reads CASSPTVLNYTF. The DNA of the CDR3 is TGTGCCAGCAGCCCGACAGTGCTTAACTACACCTTC.

The chain recombines TRBV6-5 with TRBJ1-1; perhaps TRBD1 as D (6 bases). This CDR3 spans 15 amino acids. V lost 6 bases and J 1 base, leaving 15 bases between the germline ends. Germline V gives CDR1 MNHEY, CDR2 SVGAGI. The CDR3 sequence: CASRIEQGWNTEAFF. In nucleotides, the CDR3 is TGTGCCAGCAGGATTGAACAGGGTTGGAACACTGAAGCTTTCTTT.

This chain connects TRBV6-5 to TRBJ1-5, with 10 positions matching TRBD1. V lost 6 bases and J lost 0; bases outside the gene matches: 2. The CDR3 is 15 residues long. The V gene's germline CDR1 is MNHEY and CDR2 SVGAGI. In DNA, the CDR3 is TGTGCCAGCAGAAGACAGGGGGCTAGCAATCAGCCCCAGCATTTT. Translated: CASRRQGASNQPQHF.

V usage is TRBV4-2 and J usage is TRBJ1-1; the D gene is possibly TRBD1 (6 bases). The CDR3 sequence is 15 residues long. Trimming removed 0 bases from V and 2 bases from J, with 10 bases in between. CDR1 LGHNA and CDR2 YNFKEQ come from the germline V gene. CDR3 nucleotides: TGTGCCAGCAGCCAAGAGCAGGGGACAAACACTGAAGCTTTCTTT. Translating it yields CASSQEQGTNTEAFF.

The V and J genes are TRBV7-8 and TRBJ1-4, with 9 bases that match TRBD1. The CDR3 contains 16 residues. Germline V gene lookup returns CDR1 SGHVS and CDR2 FQNEAQ. V dropped 1 base and J dropped 5; count of bases not matched to a gene: 5. The CDR3 DNA reads TGTGCCAGCAGCTTAGATGGGACAGGGTCGAATGAAAAACTGTTTTTT. This sequence encodes CASSLDGTGSNEKLFF.

The chain recombines TRBV7-6 with TRBJ1-2, with TRBD1 matching over 8 bases. CDR3 length: 16 amino acids. With V trimmed by 0 bases and J by 3 bases, 6 bases remained unmatched. CDR1 and CDR2 (germline): SGHVS, FNYEAQ. The CDR3 DNA follows: TGTGCCAGCAGCTTAGCCGAGGACAGGGATGACTATGGCTACACCTTC. It is translated as CASSLAEDRDDYGYTF. Drawing the rest from reference TRBV7-6 and TRBJ1-2, the complete variable domain is GAGVSQSPRYKVTKRGQDVALRCDPISGHVSLYWYRQALGQGPEFLTYFNYEAQQDKSGLPNDRFSAERPEGSISTLTIQRTEQRDSAMYRCASSLAEDRDDYGYTFGSGTRLTVV.

The chain uses TRBV7-9 and TRBJ2-5; 9 bases fit TRBD1. V was pared by 7 bases and J by 7 bases, with 7 bases of the junction left unmatched. This CDR3 comprises 13 residues. CDR1 and CDR2 from the germline V gene are SEHNR and FQNEAQ (reference sequence). The CDR3 coding sequence is TGTGCCAGCACAGGAGGACAGGGGTCGACCCAGTACTTC. It is translated as CASTGGQGSTQYF.

This chain uses TRBV6-4 with TRBJ2-7, with a possible D match to TRBD2 (6 bases). CDR3 length: 13 amino acids. Germline CDR1 and CDR2: MRHNA and SNTAGT. The chain's CDR3 is CASSDSPPGTSLV. The CDR3 DNA is TGTGCCAGCAGTGACTCGCCCCCTGGGACTTCGCTGGTC.

V and J are TRBV27 and TRBJ1-4; tentatively, D is TRBD1 (5 bases). The CDR3 is made up of 15 amino acids. CDR1 and CDR2 from the germline V gene are MNHEY and SMNVEV (reference sequence). V was trimmed by 2 bases and J by 8 bases, leaving 15 bases between them. Here the CDR3 reads CASSLGGYRTEKLFF. The CDR3 coding sequence is TGTGCCAGCAGTTTAGGGGGGTACAGGACGGAAAAACTGTTTTTT.

The V gene is TRBV3-1 (or the pseudogene TRBV3-2), the J gene TRBJ1-6; a weak D match, TRBD1 (5 bases). The germline V gene has CDR1 LGHDT and CDR2 YNNKEL (reference sequence). Trimming removed 0 bases from V and 10 bases from J, with 7 bases in between. CDR3 length: 13 residues. DNA for the CDR3: TGTGCCAGCAGCCAAGAGGACAAATCACCCCTCCACTTT. Encoded protein: CASSQEDKSPLHF.

CDR3 in DNA: TGTGCCAGCAGCCAAATGACAGGGTTGTATAGCTACACCTTC. Amino acids: CASSQMTGLYSYTF. J is TRBJ1-2 and V is TRBV7-8, with 7 bases matching TRBD1. CDR3 length: 14 amino acids. With V trimmed by 5 bases and J by 9 bases, 12 bases remained unmatched. Germline values: CDR1 SGHVS, CDR2 FQNEAQ.

The gene calls are TRBV4-1 and TRBJ1-2; D may be TRBD1 (6 bases). Germline V gene lookup returns CDR1 MGHRA and CDR2 YSYEKL. V lost 4 bases to trimming and J lost 2 bases, with 8 bases between them. The CDR3 has 13 amino acids. CDR3 DNA: TGCGCCAGCAGCCGCGACAGGAACTATGGCTACACCTTC. Protein product: CASSRDRNYGYTF.

V and J are TRBV9 and TRBJ1-2, with a possible D match to TRBD1 (5 bases). Germline V gives CDR1 SGDLS, CDR2 YYNGEE. This CDR3 has 15 amino acids. Trimming left V 0 bases short and J 2 bases short, with 11 bases between. The CDR3 is CASSVGGDGNYGYTF. The CDR3 nucleotides are TGTGCCAGCAGCGTAGGGGGGGACGGCAACTATGGCTACACCTTC.

V is TRBV5-1 and J is TRBJ2-2; the match to TRBD2 covers 11 bases. The CDR3 has 15 amino acids. V lost 4 bases to trimming and J lost 3 bases; unmatched junction nucleotides: 2. The germline gives CDR1 SGHRS, CDR2 YFSETQ. The CDR3 coding sequence is TGCGCCAGCAGCCATAGCGGGGGGGACACCGGGGAGCTGTTTTTT. Amino acid sequence: CASSHSGGDTGELFF. The complete variable domain, with remaining parts taken from reference TRBV5-1 and TRBJ2-2, reads KAGVTQTPRYLIKTRGQQVTLSCSPISGHRSVSWYQQTPGQGLQFLFEYFSETQRNKGNFPGRFSGRQFSNSRSEMNVSTLELGDSALYLCASSHSGGDTGELFFGEGSRLTVL.

The genes are TRBV20-1 and TRBJ1-1; D call uncertain. V was clipped by 6 bases and J by 3 bases, with 5 bases between them. The CDR3 has 10 residues. Germline V CDR1 and CDR2: DFQATT, SNEGSKA (reference sequence). The CDR3: CSAQYTEAFF. DNA for the CDR3: TGCAGTGCCCAATACACTGAAGCTTTCTTT.

Comment on this clone: The identical CDR3 is also encoded by other nucleotide sequences in the sample. V usage is TRBV18 and J usage is TRBJ1-1, with D perhaps matching TRBD1 (6 bases). The CDR3 consists of 15 residues. Germline CDR1 is KGHSH and CDR2 is LQKENI. V gave up 2 bases and J gave up 2 bases, with 12 bases separating them. In nucleotides, the CDR3 is TGTGCCAGCTCACCAGGCCAGGGGCTTAACACTGAAGCTTTCTTT. This sequence encodes CASSPGQGLNTEAFF.

This chain joins TRBV5-1 and TRBJ2-5, with 8 bases matching TRBD1. Germline CDR1 and CDR2: SGHRS and YFSETQ. CDR3 length: 16 amino acids. The ends lost 1 base at V and 2 bases at J; junction bases unmatched: 7. The CDR3 DNA is TGCGCCAGCAGCTTGCACGGACAGGGCGGGCAAGAGACCCAGTACTTC. Translated: CASSLHGQGGQETQYF.

The rearrangement links TRBV19 to TRBJ2-7; no definite D call. CDR3 length: 13 residues. Germline lookup yields CDR1 LNHDA and CDR2 SQIVND (reference sequence). V was clipped by 4 bases and J by 3 bases, with 10 bases between them. CDR3 DNA: TGTGCCAGTAGTACGACACAACTCTACGAGCAGTACTTC. Translated, it gives CASSTTQLYEQYF.

The chain uses TRBV6-6 and TRBJ2-5, with 10 bases lining up with TRBD2. Germline V gene sequence: CDR1 MNHNY, CDR2 SVGAGI (reference sequence). J gave up 6 bases and V 6 bases, and 7 bases lay outside the gene matches. CDR3 length: 14 residues. The CDR3: CASRSGTSVKTQYF. In DNA, the CDR3 is TGTGCCAGCAGGTCCGGGACTAGCGTAAAGACCCAGTACTTC.